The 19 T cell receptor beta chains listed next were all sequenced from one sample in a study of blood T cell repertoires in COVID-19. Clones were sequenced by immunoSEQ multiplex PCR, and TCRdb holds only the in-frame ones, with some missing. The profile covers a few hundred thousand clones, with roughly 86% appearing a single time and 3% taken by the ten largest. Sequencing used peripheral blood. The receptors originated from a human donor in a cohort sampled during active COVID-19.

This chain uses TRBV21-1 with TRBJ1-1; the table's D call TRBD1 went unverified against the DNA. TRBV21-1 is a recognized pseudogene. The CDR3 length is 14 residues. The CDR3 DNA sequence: TGTGCCAGCAGCAAAGATAAGGGGCCGGCTGAAGCTTTCTTT. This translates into CASSKDKGPAEAFF.

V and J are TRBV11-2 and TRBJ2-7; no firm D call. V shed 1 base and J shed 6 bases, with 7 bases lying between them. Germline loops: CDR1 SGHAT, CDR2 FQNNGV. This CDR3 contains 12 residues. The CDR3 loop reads CASSLVTGEQYF. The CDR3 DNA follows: TGTGCCAGCAGCTTAGTCACGGGCGAGCAGTACTTC.

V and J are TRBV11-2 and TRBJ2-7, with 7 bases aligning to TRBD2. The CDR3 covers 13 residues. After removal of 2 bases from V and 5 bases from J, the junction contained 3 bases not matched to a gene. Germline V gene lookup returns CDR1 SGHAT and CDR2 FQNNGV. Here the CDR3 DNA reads TGTGCCAGCAGCTTATGGACTAGAAACGAGCAGTACTTC. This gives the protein CASSLWTRNEQYF.

CDR3 DNA: TGTGCCAGCAGTTACTCAGGGGGCCCACTTAACTATGGCTACACCTTC. Its translation is CASSYSGGPLNYGYTF. The chain links TRBV6-7 to TRBJ1-2, with TRBD1 identical over 7 bases. TRBV6-7 is an ORF, with its function uncertain. The trim removed 0 bases at V and 1 base at J, leaving 5 bases unmatched. The CDR3 covers 16 residues.

The CDR3 coding sequence is TGTGCCAGCAGCCAACTTCTTTCTAGCGGAGCCAAAAACATTCAGTACTTC. Protein: CASSQLLSSGAKNIQYF. The rearrangement links TRBV4-2 to TRBJ2-4, with 7 bases identical to TRBD2. Germline V lookup: CDR1 LGHNA, CDR2 YNFKEQ. The CDR3 totals 17 residues. The V and J ends lost 2 bases and 0 bases, in that order; junction bases with no gene match: 7.

The CDR3 DNA is TGTGCCAGCAGTGATCCCATAGATCAAGCTATATATGGCTACACCTTC. Its translation: CASSDPIDQAIYGYTF. The V call is TRBV28, the J call TRBJ1-2, with D unclear. Germline loops: CDR1 MDHEN, CDR2 SYDVKM. Deletions cut 5 bases from V and 5 bases from J, with 21 bases between. The CDR3 length is 16 residues.

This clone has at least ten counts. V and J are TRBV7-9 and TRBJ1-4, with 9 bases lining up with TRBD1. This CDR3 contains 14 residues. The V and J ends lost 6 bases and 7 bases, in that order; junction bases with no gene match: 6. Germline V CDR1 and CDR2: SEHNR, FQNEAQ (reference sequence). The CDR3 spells CASSQTGGSEKLFF. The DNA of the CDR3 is TGTGCCAGCAGTCAGACAGGGGGGAGTGAAAAACTGTTTTTT.

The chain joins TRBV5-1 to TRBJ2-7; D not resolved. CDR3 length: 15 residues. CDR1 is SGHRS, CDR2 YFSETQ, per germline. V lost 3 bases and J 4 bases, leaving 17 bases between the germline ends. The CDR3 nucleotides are TGCGCCAGCAGCTCCGGTTCATCGCCGGTTTACGAGCAGTACTTC. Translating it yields CASSSGSSPVYEQYF.

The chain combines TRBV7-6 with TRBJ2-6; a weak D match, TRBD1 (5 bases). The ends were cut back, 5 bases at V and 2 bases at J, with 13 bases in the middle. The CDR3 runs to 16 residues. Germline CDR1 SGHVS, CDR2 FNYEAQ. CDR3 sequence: CASSPQTGAGANVLTF. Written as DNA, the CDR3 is TGTGCCAGCAGCCCCCAAACAGGTGCTGGGGCCAACGTCCTGACTTTC.

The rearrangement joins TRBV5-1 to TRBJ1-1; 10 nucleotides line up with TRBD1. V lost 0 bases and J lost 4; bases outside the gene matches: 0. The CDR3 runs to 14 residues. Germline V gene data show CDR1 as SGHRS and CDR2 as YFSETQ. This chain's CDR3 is CASSLGTGGTEAFF. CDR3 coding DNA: TGCGCCAGCAGCTTGGGGACAGGGGGCACTGAAGCTTTCTTT.

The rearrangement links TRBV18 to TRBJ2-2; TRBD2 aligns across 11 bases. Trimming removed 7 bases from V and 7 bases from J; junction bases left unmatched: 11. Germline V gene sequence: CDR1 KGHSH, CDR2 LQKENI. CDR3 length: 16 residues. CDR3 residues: CASCMTSGDGHGELFF. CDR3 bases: TGTGCCAGCTGTATGACTAGCGGGGACGGTCACGGGGAGCTGTTTTTT.

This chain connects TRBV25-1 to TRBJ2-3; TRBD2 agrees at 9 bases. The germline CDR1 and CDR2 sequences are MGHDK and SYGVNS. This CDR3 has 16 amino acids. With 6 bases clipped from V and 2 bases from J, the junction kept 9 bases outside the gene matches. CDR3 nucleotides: TGTGCCAGCAGCCGAAAATCTAGCGGGGTCACAGATACGCAGTATTTT. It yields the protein CASSRKSSGVTDTQYF.

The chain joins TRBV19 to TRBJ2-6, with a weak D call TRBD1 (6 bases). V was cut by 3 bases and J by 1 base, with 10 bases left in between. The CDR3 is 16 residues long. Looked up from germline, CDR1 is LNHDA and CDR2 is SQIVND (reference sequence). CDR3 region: CASSIYRVSGANVLTF. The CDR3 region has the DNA TGTGCCAGTAGTATTTACAGGGTTTCTGGGGCCAACGTCCTGACTTTC.

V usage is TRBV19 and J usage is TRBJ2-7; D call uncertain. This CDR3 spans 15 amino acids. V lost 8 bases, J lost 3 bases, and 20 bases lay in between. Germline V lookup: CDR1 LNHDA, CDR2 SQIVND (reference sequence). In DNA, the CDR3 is TGTGCCAGTTCTACCCGGTCCTACAGAAGCTACGAGCAGTACTTC. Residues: CASSTRSYRSYEQYF.

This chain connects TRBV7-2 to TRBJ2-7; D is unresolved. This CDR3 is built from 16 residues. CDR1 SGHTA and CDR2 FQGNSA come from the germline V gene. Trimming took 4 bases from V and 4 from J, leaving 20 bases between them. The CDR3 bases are TGTGCCAGCAGCTCCAGATTTTCTCCCCCCTCGTACGAGCAGTACTTC. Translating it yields CASSSRFSPPSYEQYF. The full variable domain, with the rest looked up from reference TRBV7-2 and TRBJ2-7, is GAGVSQSPSNKVTEKGKDVELRCDPISGHTALYWYRQSLGQGLEFLIYFQGNSAPDKSGLPSDRFSAERTGGSVSTLTIQRTQQEDSAVYLCASSSRFSPPSYEQYFGPGTRLTVT.

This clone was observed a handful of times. The CDR3 sequence: CASQAGVGQDTQYF. For the CDR3, the DNA is TGTGCCAGTCAAGCGGGAGTTGGCCAAGATACGCAGTATTTT. V and J are TRBV6-4 and TRBJ2-3; 8 nucleotides match TRBD2. CDR1 MRHNA and CDR2 SNTAGT come from the germline V gene. This CDR3 has 14 amino acids. V shed 9 bases, J shed 5 bases, and the junction held 10 bases outside the gene matches.

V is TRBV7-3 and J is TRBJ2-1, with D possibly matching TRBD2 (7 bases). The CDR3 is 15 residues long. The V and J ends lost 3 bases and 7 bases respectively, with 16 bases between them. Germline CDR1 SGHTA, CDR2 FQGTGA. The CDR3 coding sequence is TGTGCCAGCAGCTTGTCCGGGGGGCAGGAAAATGAGCAGTTCTTC. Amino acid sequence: CASSLSGGQENEQFF.

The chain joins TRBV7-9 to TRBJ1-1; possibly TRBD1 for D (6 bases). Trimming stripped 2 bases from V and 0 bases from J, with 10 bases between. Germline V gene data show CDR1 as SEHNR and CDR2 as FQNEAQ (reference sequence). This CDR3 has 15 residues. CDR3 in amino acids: CASSLPRGMNTEAFF. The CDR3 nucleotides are TGTGCCAGCAGCTTACCCAGGGGAATGAACACTGAAGCTTTCTTT.

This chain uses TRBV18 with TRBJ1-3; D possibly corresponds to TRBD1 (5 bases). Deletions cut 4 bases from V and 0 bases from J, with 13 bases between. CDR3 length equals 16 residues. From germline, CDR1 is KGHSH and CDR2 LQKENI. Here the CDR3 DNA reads TGTGCCAGCTCACGCAGCACGGGGGACTCTGGAAACACCATATATTTT. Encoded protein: CASSRSTGDSGNTIYF.